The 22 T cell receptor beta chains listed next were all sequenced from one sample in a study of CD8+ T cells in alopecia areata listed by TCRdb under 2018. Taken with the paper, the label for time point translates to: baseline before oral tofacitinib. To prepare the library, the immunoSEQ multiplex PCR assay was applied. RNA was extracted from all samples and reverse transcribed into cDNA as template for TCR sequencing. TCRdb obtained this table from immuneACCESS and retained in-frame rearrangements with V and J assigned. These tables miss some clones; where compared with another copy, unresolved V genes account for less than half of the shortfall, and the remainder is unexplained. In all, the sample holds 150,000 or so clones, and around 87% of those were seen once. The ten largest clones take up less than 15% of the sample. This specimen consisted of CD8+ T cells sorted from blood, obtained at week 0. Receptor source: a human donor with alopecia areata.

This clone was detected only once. The DNA of the CDR3 is TGTGCCAGCAGCTCCAACAGGGAGTCTAATGAAAAACTGTTTTTT. This codes for CASSSNRESNEKLFF. The chain uses TRBV7-4 and TRBJ1-4; tentative D call: TRBD1 (6 bases). V lost 4 bases and J lost 3, with 12 bases in between. CDR3 length equals 15 residues. Germline V gene data show CDR1 as SGHVT and CDR2 as SQSDAQ.

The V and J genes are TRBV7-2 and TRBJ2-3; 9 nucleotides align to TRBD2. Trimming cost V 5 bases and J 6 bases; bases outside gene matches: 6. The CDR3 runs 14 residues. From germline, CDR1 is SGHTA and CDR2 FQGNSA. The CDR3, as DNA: TGTGCCAGCAGCCTTTTAGCGGGGGAGGATACGCAGTATTTT. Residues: CASSLLAGEDTQYF.

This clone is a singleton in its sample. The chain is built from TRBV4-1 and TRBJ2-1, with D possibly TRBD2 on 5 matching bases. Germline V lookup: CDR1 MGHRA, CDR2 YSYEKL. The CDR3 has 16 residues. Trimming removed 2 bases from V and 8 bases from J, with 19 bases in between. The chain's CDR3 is CASSQILFLGADEQFF. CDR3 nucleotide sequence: TGCGCCAGCAGCCAAATCTTGTTTTTGGGAGCGGATGAGCAGTTCTTC.

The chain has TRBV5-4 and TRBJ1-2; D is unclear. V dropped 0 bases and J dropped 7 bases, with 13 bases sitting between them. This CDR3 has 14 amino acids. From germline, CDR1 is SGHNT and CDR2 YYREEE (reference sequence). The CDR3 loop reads CASSLGREERGYTF. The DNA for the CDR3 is TGTGCCAGCAGCTTGGGTAGAGAGGAACGTGGCTACACCTTC.

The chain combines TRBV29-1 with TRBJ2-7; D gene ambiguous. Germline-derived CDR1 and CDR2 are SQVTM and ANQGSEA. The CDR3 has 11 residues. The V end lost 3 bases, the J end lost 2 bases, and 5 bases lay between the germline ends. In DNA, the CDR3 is TGCAGCGTTGACTCTACCTACGAGCAGTACTTC. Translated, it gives CSVDSTYEQYF.

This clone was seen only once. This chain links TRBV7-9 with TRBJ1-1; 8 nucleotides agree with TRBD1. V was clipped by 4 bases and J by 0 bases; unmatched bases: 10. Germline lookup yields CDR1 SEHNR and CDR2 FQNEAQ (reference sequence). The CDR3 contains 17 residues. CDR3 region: CASSSDRGSYMNTEAFF. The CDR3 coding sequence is TGTGCCAGCAGCTCTGACAGGGGCTCCTACATGAACACTGAAGCTTTCTTT. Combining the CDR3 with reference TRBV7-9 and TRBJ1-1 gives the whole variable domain DTGVSQNPRHKITKRGQNVTFRCDPISEHNRLYWYRQTLGQGPEFLTYFQNEAQLEKSRLLSDRFSAERPKGSFSTLEIQRTEQGDSAMYLCASSSDRGSYMNTEAFFGQGTRLTVV.

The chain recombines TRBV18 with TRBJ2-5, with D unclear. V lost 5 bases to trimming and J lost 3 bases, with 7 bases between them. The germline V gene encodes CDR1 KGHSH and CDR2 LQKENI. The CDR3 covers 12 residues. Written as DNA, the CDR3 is TGTGCCAGCTCAGATTCGAAAGAGACCCAGTACTTC. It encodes CASSDSKETQYF.

The chain's CDR3 is CSVEDSVRQVYGYTF. In DNA form, the CDR3 reads TGCAGCGTTGAAGATTCAGTACGACAGGTCTATGGCTACACCTTC. V is TRBV29-1 and J is TRBJ1-2, with D possibly matching TRBD1 (6 bases). Trimming pared 0 bases from V and 4 bases from J, leaving 15 bases between. The CDR3 runs to 15 residues. Per the germline V gene, CDR1 is SQVTM and CDR2 is ANQGSEA. The complete variable domain, with remaining parts taken from reference TRBV29-1 and TRBJ1-2, reads SAVISQKPSRDICQRGTSLTIQCQVDSQVTMMFWYRQQPGQSLTLIATANQGSEATYESGFVIDKFPISRPNLTFSTLTVSNMSPEDSSIYLCSVEDSVRQVYGYTFGSGTRLTVV.

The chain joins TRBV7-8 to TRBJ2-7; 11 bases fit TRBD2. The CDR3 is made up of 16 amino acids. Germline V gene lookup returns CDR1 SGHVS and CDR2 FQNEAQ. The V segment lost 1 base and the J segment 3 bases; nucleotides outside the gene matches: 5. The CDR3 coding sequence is TGTGCCAGCAGCTTAGAAATAGCGGGGGGGGACTACGAGCAGTACTTC. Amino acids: CASSLEIAGGDYEQYF.

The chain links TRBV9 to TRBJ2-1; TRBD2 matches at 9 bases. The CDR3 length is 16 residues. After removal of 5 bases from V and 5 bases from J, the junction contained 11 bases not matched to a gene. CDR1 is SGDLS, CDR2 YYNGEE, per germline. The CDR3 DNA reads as TGTGCCAGCAGTCCGGGGTCGGGACTAGCCGACAATGAGCAGTTCTTC. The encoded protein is CASSPGSGLADNEQFF.

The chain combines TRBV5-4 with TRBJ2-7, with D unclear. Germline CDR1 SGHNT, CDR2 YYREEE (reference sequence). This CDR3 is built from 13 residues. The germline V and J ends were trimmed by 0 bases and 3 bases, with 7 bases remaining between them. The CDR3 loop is CASSLGTYYEQYF. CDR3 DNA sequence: TGTGCCAGCAGCTTGGGCACATACTACGAGCAGTACTTC.

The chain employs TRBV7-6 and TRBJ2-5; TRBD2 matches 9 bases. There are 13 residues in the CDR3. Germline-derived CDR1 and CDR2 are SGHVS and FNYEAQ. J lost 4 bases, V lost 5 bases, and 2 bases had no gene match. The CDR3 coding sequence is TGTGCCAGCAGCGAACTAGCGGGAGAGACCCAGTACTTC. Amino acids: CASSELAGETQYF.

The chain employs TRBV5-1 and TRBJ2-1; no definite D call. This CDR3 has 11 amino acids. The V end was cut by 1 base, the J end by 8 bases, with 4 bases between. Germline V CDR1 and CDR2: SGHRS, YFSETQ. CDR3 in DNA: TGCGCCAGCAGCTTGCGAGATGAGCAGTTCTTC. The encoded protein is CASSLRDEQFF.

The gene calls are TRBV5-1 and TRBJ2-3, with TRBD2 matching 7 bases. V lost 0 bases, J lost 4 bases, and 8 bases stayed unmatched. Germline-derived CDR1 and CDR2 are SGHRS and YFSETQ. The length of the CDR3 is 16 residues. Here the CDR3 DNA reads TGCGCCAGCAGCTTGGTTGGGAGGGCCAGTGCAGATACGCAGTATTTT. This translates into CASSLVGRASADTQYF.

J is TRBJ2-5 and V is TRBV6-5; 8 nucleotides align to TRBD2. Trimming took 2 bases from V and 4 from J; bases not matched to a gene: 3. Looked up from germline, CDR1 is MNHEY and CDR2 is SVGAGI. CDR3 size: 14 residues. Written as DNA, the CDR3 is TGTGCCAGCAGTTACAGCGGGAGACGAGAGACCCAGTACTTC. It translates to CASSYSGRRETQYF.

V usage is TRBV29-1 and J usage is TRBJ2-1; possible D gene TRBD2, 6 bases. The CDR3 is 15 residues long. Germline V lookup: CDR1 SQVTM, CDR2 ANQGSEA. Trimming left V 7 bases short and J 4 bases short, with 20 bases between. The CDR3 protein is CSAEGGRGIYNEQFF. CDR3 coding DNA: TGCAGCGCGGAGGGAGGAAGGGGTATTTACAATGAGCAGTTCTTC.

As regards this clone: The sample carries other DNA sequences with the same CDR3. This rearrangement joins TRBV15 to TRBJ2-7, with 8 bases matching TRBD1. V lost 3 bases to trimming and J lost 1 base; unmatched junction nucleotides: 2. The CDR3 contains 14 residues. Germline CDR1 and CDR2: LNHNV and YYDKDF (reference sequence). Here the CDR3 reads CATSSDRGSYEQYF. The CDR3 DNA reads TGTGCCACCAGCAGTGACAGGGGTTCCTACGAGCAGTACTTC.

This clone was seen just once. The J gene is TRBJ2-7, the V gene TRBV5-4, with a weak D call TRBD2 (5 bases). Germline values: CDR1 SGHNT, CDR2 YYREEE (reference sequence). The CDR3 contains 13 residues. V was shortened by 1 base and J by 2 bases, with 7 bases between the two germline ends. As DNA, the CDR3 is TGTGCCAGCAGCTTGCCGGGGACCTACGAGCAGTACTTC. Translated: CASSLPGTYEQYF.

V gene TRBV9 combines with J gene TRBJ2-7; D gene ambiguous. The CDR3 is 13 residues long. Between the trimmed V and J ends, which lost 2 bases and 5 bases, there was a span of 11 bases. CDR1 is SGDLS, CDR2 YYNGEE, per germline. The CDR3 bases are TGTGCCAGCAGCGTCTTGGTGGGCGACGAGCAGTACTTC. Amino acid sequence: CASSVLVGDEQYF.

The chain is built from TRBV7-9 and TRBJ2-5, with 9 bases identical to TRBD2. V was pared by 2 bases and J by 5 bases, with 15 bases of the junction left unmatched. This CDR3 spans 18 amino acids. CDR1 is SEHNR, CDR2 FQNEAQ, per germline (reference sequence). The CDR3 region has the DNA TGTGCCAGCAGCTTATTGCTAGCGGGAATAGCAGAGGGGGAGACCCAGTACTTC. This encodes CASSLLLAGIAEGETQYF.

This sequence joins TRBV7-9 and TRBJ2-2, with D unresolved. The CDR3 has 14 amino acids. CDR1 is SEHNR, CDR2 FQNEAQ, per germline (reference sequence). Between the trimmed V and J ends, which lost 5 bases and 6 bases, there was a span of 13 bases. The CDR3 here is CASSTYDEAGELFF. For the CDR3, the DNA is TGTGCCAGCAGCACTTACGACGAGGCCGGGGAGCTGTTTTTT.

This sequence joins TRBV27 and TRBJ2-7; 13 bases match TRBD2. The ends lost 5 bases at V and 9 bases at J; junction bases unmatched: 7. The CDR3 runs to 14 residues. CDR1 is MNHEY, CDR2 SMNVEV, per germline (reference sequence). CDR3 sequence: CASSPGTSGMGQYF. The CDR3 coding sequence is TGTGCCAGCAGTCCCGGGACTAGCGGGATGGGGCAGTACTTC.